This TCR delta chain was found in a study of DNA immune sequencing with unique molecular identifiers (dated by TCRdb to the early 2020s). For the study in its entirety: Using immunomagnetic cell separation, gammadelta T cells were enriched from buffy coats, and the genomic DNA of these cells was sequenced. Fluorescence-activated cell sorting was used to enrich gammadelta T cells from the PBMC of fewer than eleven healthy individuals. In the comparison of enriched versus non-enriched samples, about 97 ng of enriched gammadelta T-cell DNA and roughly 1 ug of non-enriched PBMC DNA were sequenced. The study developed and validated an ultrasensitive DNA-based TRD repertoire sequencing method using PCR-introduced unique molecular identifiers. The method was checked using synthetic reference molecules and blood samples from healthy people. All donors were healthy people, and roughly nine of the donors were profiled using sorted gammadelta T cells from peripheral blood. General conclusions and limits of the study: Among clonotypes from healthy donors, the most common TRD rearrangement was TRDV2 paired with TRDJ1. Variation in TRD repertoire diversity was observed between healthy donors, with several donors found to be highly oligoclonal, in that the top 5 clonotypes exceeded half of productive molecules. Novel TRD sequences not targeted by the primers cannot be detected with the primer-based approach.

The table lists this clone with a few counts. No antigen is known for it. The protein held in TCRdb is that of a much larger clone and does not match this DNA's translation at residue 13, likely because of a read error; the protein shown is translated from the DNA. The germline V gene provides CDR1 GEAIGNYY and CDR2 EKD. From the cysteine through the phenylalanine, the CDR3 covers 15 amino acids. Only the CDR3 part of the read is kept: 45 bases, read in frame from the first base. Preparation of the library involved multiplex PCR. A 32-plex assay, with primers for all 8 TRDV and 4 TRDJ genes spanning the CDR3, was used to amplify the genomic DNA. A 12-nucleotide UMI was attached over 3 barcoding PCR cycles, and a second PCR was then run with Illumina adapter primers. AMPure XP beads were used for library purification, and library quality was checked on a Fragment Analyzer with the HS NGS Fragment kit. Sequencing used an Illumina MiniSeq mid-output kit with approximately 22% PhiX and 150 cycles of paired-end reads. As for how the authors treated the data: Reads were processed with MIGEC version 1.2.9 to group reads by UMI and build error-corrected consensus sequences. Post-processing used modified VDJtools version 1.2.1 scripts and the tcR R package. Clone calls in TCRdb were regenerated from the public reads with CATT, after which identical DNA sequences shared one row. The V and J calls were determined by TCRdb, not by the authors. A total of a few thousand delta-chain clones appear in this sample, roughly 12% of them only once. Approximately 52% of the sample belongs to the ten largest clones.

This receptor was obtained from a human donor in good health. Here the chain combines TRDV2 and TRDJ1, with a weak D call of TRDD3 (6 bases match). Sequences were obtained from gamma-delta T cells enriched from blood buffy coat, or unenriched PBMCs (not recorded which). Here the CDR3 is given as CACDTVGGNTDKPIF. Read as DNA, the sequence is TGTGCCTGTGACACCGTAGGGGGAAACACCGATAAACCCATCTTT.